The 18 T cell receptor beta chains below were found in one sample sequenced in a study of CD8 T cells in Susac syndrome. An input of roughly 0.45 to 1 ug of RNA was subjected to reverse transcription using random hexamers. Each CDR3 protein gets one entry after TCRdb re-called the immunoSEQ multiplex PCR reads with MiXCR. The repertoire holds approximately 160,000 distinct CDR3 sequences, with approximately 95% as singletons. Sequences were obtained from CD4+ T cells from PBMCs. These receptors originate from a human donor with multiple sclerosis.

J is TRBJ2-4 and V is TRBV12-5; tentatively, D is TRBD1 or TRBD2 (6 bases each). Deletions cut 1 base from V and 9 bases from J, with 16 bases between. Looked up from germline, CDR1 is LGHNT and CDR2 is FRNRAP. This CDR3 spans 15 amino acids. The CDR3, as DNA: TGTGCTAGTGGTTTGGATGCCCGGGGGCAAGGCATTCAGTACTTC. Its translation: CASGLDARGQGIQYF.

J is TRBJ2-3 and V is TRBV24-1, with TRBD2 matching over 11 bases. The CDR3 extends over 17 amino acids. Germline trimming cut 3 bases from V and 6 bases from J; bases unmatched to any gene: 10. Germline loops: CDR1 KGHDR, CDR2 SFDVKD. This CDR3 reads CATSDPLSLAGGDTQYF. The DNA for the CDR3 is TGTGCCACCAGTGATCCCCTATCGCTAGCGGGGGGTGATACGCAGTATTTT.

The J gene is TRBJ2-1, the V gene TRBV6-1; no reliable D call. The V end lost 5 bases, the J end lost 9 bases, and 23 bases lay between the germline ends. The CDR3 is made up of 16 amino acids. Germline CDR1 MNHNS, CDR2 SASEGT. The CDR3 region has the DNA TGTGCCAGCAGTCCGGCCCGAGCGCCCCAAGGTAGTGAGCAGTTCTTC. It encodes CASSPARAPQGSEQFF.

The CDR3 DNA sequence: TGTGCCAGCAGGGATCCGGGACAGGGATTTAGAGAGCAGTACTTC. The encoded protein is CASRDPGQGFREQYF. This chain joins TRBV27 and TRBJ2-7; 9 nucleotides align to TRBD1. Trimming removed 6 bases from V and 7 bases from J; junction bases left unmatched: 13. Germline lookup yields CDR1 MNHEY and CDR2 SMNVEV (reference sequence). The CDR3 sequence is 15 residues long.

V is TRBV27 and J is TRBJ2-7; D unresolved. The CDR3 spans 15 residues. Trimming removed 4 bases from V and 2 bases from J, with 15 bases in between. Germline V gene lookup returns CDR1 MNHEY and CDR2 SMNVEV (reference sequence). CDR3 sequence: CASSSSPSNTYEQYF. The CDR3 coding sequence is TGTGCCAGCAGTTCATCCCCCTCTAACACCTACGAGCAGTACTTC.

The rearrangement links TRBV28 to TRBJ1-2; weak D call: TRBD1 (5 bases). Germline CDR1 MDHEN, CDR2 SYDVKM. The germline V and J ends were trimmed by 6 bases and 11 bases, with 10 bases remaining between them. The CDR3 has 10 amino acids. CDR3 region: CASRSQGYTF. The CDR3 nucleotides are TGTGCCAGCAGGTCTCAGGGTTACACCTTC.

The CDR3 protein is CASSTRALPSGGQYF. In DNA, the CDR3 is TGTGCCAGCAGCACCAGGGCTCTCCCCTCTGGCGGCCAGTACTTC. The rearrangement links TRBV5-8 to TRBJ2-5; D may be TRBD1 (5 bases). V was trimmed by 4 bases and J by 10 bases, leaving 23 bases between them. CDR1 SGHTS and CDR2 YDEGEE come from the germline V gene. There are 15 residues in the CDR3.

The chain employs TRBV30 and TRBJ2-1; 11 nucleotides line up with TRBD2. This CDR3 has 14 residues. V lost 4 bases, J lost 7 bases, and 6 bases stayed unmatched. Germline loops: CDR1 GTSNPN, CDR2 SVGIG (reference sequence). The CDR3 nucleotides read TGTGCCTGGAAGGGACTAGCGGTTTGGAATGAGCAGTTCTTC. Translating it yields CAWKGLAVWNEQFF. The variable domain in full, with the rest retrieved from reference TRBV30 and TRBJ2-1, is SQTIHQWPATLVQPVGSPLSLECTVEGTSNPNLYWYRQAAGRGLQLLFYSVGIGQISSEVPQNLSASRPQDRQFILSSKKLLLSDSGFYLCAWKGLAVWNEQFFGPGTRLTVL.

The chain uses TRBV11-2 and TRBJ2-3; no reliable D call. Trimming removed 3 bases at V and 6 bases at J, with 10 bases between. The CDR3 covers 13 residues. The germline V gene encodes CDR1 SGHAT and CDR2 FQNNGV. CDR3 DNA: TGTGCCAGCAGCTTCCGGGTCCCGGATACGCAGTATTTT. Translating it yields CASSFRVPDTQYF.

CDR3 nucleotides: TGCAGTGCTAGCAACCTCTATTACGAGCAGTACTTC. Residues: CSASNLYYEQYF. This sequence joins TRBV20-1 and TRBJ2-7; D gene ambiguous. Germline V gene sequence: CDR1 DFQATT, CDR2 SNEGSKA (reference sequence). The length of the CDR3 is 12 residues. Trimming cost V 3 bases and J 4 bases, with 10 bases left between them.

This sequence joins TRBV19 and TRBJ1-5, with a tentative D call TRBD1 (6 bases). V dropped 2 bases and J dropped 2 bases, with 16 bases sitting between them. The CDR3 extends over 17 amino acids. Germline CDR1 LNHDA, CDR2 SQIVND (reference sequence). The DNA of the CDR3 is TGTGCCAGTAGTATAATTCTCGGGGGGCGAGGCAATCAGCCCCAGCATTTT. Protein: CASSIILGGRGNQPQHF.

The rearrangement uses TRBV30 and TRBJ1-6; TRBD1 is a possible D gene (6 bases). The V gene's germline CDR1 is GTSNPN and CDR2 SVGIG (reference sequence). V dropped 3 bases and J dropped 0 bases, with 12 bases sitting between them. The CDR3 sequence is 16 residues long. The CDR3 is CAWSGTPSSYNSPLHF. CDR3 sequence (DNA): TGTGCCTGGAGCGGGACACCGAGCTCCTATAATTCACCCCTCCACTTT.

CDR3 residues: CASRREAGAGYNEQFF. The CDR3 coding sequence is TGTGCCAGCAGGCGGGAAGCGGGAGCAGGCTACAATGAGCAGTTCTTC. This chain uses TRBV2 with TRBJ2-1, with 8 bases that match TRBD2. Germline CDR1 SNHLY, CDR2 FYNNEI. The CDR3 loop spans 16 amino acids. The V gene end was trimmed by 6 bases and the J gene end by 3 bases; junction bases not matched to a gene: 10.

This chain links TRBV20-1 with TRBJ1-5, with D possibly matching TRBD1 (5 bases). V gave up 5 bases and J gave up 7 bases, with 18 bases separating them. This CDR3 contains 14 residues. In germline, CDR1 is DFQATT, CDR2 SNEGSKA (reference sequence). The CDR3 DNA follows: TGCAGTGCTCCCACCGGGGGGGAGAAACAGCCCCAGCATTTT. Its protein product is CSAPTGGEKQPQHF.

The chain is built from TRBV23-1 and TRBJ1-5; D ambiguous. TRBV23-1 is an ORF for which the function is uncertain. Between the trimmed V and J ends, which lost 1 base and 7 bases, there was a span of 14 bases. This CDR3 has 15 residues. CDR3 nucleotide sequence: TGCGCCAGCAGTCAATTTGACGTTGCATGGCAGCCCCAGCATTTT. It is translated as CASSQFDVAWQPQHF.

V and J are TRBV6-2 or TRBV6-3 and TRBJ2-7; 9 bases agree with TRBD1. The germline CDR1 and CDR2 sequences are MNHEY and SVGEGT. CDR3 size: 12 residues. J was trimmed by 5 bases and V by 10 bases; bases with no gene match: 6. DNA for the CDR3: TGTGCCAACGGACAGGGGACTCACGAGCAGTACTTC. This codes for CANGQGTHEQYF.

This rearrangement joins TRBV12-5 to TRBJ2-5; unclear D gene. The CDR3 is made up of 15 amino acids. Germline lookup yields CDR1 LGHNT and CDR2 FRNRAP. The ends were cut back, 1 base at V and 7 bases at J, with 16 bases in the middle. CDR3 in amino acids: CASGLDGGPSATQYF. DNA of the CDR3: TGTGCTAGTGGTTTGGATGGCGGACCATCCGCGACCCAGTACTTC.

The CDR3 DNA sequence: TGTGCCAGCAGTTACTGGGGGACTAGCGATGCCTCCTACGAGCAGTACTTC. Translated: CASSYWGTSDASYEQYF. The chain combines TRBV6-2 or TRBV6-3 with TRBJ2-7; 10 bases are a match to TRBD2. Germline V gene data show CDR1 as MNHEY and CDR2 as SVGEGT. Trimming removed 1 base from V and 0 bases from J; junction bases left unmatched: 6. CDR3 length: 17 amino acids.